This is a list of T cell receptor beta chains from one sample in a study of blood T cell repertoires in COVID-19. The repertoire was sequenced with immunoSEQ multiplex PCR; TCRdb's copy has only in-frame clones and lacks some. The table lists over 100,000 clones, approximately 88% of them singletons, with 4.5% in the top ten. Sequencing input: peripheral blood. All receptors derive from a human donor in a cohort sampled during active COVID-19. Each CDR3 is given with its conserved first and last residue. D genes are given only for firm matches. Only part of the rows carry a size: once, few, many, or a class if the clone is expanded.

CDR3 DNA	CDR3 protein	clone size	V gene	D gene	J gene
TGTGCCAGCAGGCCGTCCGGGGGTGGCTACACCTTC	CASRPSGGGYTF	NA	TRBV6-5	NA	TRBJ1-2
TGTGCCAGCAGCGGAACCCGGACAGGGGGCAATCAGCCCCAGCATTTT	CASSGTRTGGNQPQHF	NA	TRBV27	TRBD1	TRBJ1-5
TGCGCCAGCGCCCGACTAGCGCGCACAGATACGCAGTATTTT	CASARLARTDTQYF	NA	TRBV4-1	TRBD2	TRBJ2-3
TGTGCCATCAACGACAGGGGGCCGGTAGGGAATTCACCCCTCCACTTT	CAINDRGPVGNSPLHF	NA	TRBV10-3	TRBD1	TRBJ1-6
TGTGCCAGCAGCTTTGGGACAGAGGGTCTGGCCCAGCATTTT	CASSFGTEGLAQHF	NA	TRBV7-8	TRBD1	TRBJ1-5
TGTGCCAGCAGCGTAGATATCTCTGGAAACACCATATATTTT	CASSVDISGNTIYF	NA	TRBV9	NA	TRBJ1-3
TGTGCCAGCAGTTACGTCCAGGGAGGTCAGCCCCAGCATTTT	CASSYVQGGQPQHF	NA	TRBV6-6	NA	TRBJ1-5
TGTGCCAGCAGCTACAACAGGGGAAGGGCCGGGGAGCTGTTTTTT	CASSYNRGRAGELFF	NA	TRBV11-2	TRBD1	TRBJ2-2
TGTGCCAGCAGCTTAACAGGGGGGAACACCGGGGAGCTGTTTTTT	CASSLTGGNTGELFF	NA	TRBV7-8	TRBD1	TRBJ2-2
TGTGCCAGCAGTCAGAGACAGGGCCACAATGAGCAGTTCTTC	CASSQRQGHNEQFF	NA	TRBV7-6	TRBD1	TRBJ2-1
TGTGCTAGCAGCCGTATAGCGGGGGCCGGGGAGACCCAGTACTTC	CASSRIAGAGETQYF	NA	TRBV7-7	TRBD2	TRBJ2-5
TGTGCTAGCAGCCAGACTAGCGGGGGAGAAGAGACCCAGTACTTC	CASSQTSGGEETQYF	NA	TRBV7-7	TRBD2	TRBJ2-5
TGTGCCAGCAGCCCAGCGCGACAGGGACTAGGCTATGGCTACACCTTC	CASSPARQGLGYGYTF	NA	TRBV5-4	TRBD1	TRBJ1-2
TGTGCCACCAATTGGGCACAGGGAGACTATGGCTACACCTTC	CATNWAQGDYGYTF	NA	TRBV6-5	NA	TRBJ1-2
TGTGCCAGCAGCTTGGAGGCTAGCGGGGGGCGGGGTACGCAGTATTTT	CASSLEASGGRGTQYF	NA	TRBV5-4	TRBD2	TRBJ2-3
TGTGCCAGCAGCTTGGGGCTGGGACAGGGGACCGGGGCACCCCTCCACTTT	CASSLGLGQGTGAPLHF	NA	TRBV5-5	TRBD1	TRBJ1-6
TGTGCCAGCAGCGTGGGGGGGCGGAGTGAAAAACTGTTTTTT	CASSVGGRSEKLFF	NA	TRBV27	NA	TRBJ1-4
TGTGCCAGCAGCTTTGGCTGGACACTAAATACCTACGAGCAGTACTTC	CASSFGWTLNTYEQYF	NA	TRBV12-1	NA	TRBJ2-7
TGTGCCAGTAGTATCAGGGATTCACCCCTCCACTTT	CASSIRDSPLHF	few	TRBV19	NA	TRBJ1-6
TGTGCCAGCAGCGGAGACGAGGGGACCCAGTACTTC	CASSGDEGTQYF	NA	TRBV2	NA	TRBJ2-5
TGTGCCAGTACTAGGACAGGGTTTAGCAATCAGCCCCAGCATTTT	CASTRTGFSNQPQHF	NA	TRBV19	TRBD1	TRBJ1-5
TGCGCCAGCAGCCAAGATTGGGGCTACGATGGGGAGCAGTACTTC	CASSQDWGYDGEQYF	NA	TRBV4-3	NA	TRBJ2-7
TGTGCCAGCTCCCCGTTTTCCCAGACCCCTTCCGGGGCCTACAATGAGCAGTTCTTC	CASSPFSQTPSGAYNEQFF	NA	TRBV18	NA	TRBJ2-1
TGTGCCAGCAGCTCTCGACAGGTTTCTAGTGAAAAACTGTTTTTT	CASSSRQVSSEKLFF	NA	TRBV7-2	NA	TRBJ1-4
TGTGCCAGCAGCCTCTCAGGGGGCTCTGGCTACACCTTC	CASSLSGGSGYTF	NA	TRBV5-4	TRBD1	TRBJ1-2
TGTGCCAGCAGCTCCACGACTAGCGGGGGGCGGGAGACCCAGTACTTC	CASSSTTSGGRETQYF	NA	TRBV7-2	TRBD2	TRBJ2-5
TGTGCCAGCAGCGGAGAAGCGGGGGGCACCTACAATGAGCAGTTCTTC	CASSGEAGGTYNEQFF	NA	TRBV4-2	TRBD2	TRBJ2-1